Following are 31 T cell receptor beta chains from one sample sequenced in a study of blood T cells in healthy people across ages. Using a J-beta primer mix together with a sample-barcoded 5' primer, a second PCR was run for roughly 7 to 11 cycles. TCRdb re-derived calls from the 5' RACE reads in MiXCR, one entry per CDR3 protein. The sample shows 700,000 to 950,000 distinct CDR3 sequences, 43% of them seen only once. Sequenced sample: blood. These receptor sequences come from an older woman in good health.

CDR3 in amino acids: CASSKDRALNNQPQHF. The CDR3 DNA follows: TGTGCCAGCAGTAAGGACAGGGCGCTCAACAATCAGCCCCAGCATTTT. The chain couples TRBV12-3 or TRBV12-4 to TRBJ1-5, with 8 bases matching TRBD1. The J segment lost 3 bases and the V segment lost 5 bases, leaving 9 bases of the junction unmatched. CDR3 length: 16 amino acids.

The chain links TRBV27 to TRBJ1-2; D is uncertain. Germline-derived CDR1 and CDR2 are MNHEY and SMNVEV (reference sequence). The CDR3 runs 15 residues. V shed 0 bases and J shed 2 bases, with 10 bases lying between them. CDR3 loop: CASSLSSTVNYGYTF. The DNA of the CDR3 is TGTGCCAGCAGTTTATCGAGCACGGTGAACTATGGCTACACCTTC.

Written as DNA, the CDR3 is TGCAGCGTAACGGGGTGGGAGAGGTCCTACGAGCAGTACTTC. Protein product: CSVTGWERSYEQYF. This sequence joins TRBV29-1 and TRBJ2-7; possible D gene TRBD2, 5 bases. V was trimmed by 6 bases and J by 1 base, leaving 16 bases between them. This CDR3 comprises 14 residues. In germline, CDR1 is SQVTM, CDR2 ANQGSEA.

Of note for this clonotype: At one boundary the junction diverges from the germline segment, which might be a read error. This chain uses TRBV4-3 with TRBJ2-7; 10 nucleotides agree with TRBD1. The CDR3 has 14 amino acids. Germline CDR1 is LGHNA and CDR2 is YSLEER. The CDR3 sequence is CANSQGDRGYEQYF. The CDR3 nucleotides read TGCGCCAACAGCCAAGGGGACAGGGGTTACGAGCAGTACTTC.

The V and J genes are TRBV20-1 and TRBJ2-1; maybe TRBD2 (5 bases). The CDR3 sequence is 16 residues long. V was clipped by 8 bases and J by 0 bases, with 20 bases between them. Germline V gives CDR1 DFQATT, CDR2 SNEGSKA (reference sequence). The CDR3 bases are TGCAGTCCGGCGGAAGGACTGGCCAGCTCCTACAATGAGCAGTTCTTC. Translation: CSPAEGLASSYNEQFF.

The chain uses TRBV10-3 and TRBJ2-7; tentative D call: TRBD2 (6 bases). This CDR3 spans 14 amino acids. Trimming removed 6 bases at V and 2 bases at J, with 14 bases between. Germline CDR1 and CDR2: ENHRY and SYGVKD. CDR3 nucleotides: TGTGCCATCAGAAGGGGACTGGATCCCTACGAGCAGTACTTC. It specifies CAIRRGLDPYEQYF.

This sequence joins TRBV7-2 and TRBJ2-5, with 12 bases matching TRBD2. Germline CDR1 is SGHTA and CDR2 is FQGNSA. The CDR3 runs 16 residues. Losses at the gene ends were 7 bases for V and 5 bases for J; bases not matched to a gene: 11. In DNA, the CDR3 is TGTGCCAGCAACCACAATCGACTAGCGGGAGTGGAGACCCAGTACTTC. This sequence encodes CASNHNRLAGVETQYF.

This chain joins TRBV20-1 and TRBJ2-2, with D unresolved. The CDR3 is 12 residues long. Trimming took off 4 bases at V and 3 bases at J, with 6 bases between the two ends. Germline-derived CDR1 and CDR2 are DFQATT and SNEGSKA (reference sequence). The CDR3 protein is CSANKDTGELFF. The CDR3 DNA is TGCAGTGCTAACAAGGACACCGGGGAGCTGTTTTTT.

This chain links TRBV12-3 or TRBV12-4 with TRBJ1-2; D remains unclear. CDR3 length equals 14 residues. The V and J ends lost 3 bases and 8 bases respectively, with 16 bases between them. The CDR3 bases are TGTGCCAGCAGTTTTCATCTGGCCAAAGGCGGCTACACCTTC. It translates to CASSFHLAKGGYTF.

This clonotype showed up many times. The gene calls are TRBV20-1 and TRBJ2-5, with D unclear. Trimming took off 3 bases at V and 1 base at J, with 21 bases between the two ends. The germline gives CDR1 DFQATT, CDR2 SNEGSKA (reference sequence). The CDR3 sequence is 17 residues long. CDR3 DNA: TGCAGTGCTAGGCCCCACCTGAAGGGCTGGCCCCAAGAGACCCAGTACTTC. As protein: CSARPHLKGWPQETQYF.

Here the CDR3 DNA reads TGTGCCAGCAGCCTGTCCAGGGTCGGAAACACCATATATTTT. This sequence encodes CASSLSRVGNTIYF. This sequence joins TRBV11-2 and TRBJ1-3; TRBD1 might be the D (5 bases). The CDR3 runs to 14 residues. V was clipped by 5 bases and J by 4 bases, with 12 bases between them. Germline CDR1 and CDR2: SGHAT and FQNNGV.

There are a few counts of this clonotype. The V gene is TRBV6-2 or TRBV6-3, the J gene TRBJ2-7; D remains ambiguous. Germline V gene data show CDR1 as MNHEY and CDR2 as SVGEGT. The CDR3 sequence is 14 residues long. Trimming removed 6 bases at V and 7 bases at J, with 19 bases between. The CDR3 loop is CASSPPLSNNEQYF. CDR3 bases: TGTGCCAGCAGCCCACCTCTCTCAAACAATGAGCAGTACTTC.

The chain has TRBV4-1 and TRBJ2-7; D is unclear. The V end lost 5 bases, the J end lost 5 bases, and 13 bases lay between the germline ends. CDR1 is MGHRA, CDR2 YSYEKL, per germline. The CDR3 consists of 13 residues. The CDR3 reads CASSERRAHEQYF. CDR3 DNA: TGCGCCAGCAGCGAGAGAAGGGCCCACGAGCAGTACTTC.

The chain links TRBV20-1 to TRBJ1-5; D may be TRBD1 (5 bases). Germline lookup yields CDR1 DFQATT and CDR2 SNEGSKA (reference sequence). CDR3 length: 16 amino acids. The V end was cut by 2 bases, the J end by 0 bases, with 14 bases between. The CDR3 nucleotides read TGCAGTGCTAGACCGGGTCCTGGGGGTAGCAATCAGCCCCAGCATTTT. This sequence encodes CSARPGPGGSNQPQHF.

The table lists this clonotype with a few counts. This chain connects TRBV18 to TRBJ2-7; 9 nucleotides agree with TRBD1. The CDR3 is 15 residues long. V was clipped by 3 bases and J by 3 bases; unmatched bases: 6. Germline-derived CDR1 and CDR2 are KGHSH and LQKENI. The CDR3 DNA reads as TGTGCCAGCTCACCGATGACAGGGGGTCTCTACGAGCAGTACTTC. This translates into CASSPMTGGLYEQYF.

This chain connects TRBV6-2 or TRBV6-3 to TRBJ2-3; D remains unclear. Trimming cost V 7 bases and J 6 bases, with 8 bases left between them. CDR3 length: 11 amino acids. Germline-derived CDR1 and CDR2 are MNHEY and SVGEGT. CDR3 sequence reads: CASKLADTQYF. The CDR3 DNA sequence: TGTGCCAGCAAGCTGGCGGATACGCAGTATTTT.

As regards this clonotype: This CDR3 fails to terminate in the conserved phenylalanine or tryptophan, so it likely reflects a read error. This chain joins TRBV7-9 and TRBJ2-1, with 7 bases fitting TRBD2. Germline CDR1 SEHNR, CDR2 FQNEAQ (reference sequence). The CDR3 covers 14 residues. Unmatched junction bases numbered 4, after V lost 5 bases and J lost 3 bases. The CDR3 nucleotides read TGTGCCAGCAGCCCACAGCGGGACTACAATGAGCAGTTCTTA. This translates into CASSPQRDYNEQFL.

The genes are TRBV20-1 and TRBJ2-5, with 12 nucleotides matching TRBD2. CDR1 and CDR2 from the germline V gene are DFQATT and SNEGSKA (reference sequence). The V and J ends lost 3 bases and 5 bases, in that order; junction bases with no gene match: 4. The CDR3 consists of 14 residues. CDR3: CSARTSGSGETQYF. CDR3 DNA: TGCAGTGCTAGGACTAGCGGGAGCGGGGAGACCCAGTACTTC.

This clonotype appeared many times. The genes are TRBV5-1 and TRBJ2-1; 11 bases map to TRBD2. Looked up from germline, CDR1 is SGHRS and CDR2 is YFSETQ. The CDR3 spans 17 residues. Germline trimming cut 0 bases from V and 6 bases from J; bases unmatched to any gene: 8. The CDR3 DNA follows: TGCGCCAGCAGCTTGGGGATAGCGGGGGGGCCGACCAATGAGCAGTTCTTC. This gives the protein CASSLGIAGGPTNEQFF. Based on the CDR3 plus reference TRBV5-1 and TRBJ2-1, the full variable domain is KAGVTQTPRYLIKTRGQQVTLSCSPISGHRSVSWYQQTPGQGLQFLFEYFSETQRNKGNFPGRFSGRQFSNSRSEMNVSTLELGDSALYLCASSLGIAGGPTNEQFFGPGTRLTVL.

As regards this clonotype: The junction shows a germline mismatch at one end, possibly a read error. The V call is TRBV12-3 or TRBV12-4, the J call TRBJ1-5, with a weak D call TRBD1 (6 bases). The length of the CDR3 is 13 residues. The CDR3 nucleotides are TGTGCCAGCAGGAGTCAGGGGAGTCAGTCCCAGCATTTT. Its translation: CASRSQGSQSQHF.

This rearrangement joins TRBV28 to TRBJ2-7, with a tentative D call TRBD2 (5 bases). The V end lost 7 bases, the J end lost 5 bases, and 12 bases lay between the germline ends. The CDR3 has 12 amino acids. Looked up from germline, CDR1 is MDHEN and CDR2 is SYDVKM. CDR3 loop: CASISTRDEQYF. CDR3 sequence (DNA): TGTGCCAGCATTTCTACGAGGGACGAGCAGTACTTC.

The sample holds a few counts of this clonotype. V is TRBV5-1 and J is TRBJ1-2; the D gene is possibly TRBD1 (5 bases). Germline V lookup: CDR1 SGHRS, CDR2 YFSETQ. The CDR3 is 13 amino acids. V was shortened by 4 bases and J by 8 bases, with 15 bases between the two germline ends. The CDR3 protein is CASSGGSARGYTF. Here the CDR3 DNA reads TGCGCCAGCAGCGGGGGGTCCGCGAGAGGCTACACCTTC.

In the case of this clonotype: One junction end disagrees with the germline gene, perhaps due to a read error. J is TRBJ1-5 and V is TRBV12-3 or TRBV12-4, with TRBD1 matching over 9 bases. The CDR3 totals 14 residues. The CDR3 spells CASSSTGGEQPQNF. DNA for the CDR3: TGTGCCAGCAGCTCGACAGGGGGAGAGCAGCCCCAGAATTTT.

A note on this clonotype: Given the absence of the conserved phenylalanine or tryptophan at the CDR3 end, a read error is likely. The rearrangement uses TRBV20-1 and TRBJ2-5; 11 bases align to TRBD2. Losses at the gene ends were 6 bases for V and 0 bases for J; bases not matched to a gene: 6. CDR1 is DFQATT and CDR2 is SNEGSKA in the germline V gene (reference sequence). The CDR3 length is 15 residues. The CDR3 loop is CSATRGLADQETQYV. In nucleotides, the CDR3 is TGCAGTGCGACCAGGGGACTAGCGGACCAAGAGACCCAGTACGTC.

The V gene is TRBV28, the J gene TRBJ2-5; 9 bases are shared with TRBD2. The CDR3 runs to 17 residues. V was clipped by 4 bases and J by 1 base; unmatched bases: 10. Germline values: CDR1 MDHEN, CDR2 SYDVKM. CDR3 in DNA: TGTGCCAGCAGTTCTTTATTTAGCGGGAGCCTCCAAGAGACCCAGTACTTC. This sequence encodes CASSSLFSGSLQETQYF.

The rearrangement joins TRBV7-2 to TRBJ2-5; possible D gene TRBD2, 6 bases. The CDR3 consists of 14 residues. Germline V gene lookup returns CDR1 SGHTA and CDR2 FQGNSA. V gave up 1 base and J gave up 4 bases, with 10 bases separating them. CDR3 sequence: CASSLDPGGETQYF. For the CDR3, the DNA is TGTGCCAGCAGCTTAGACCCCGGGGGAGAGACCCAGTACTTC.

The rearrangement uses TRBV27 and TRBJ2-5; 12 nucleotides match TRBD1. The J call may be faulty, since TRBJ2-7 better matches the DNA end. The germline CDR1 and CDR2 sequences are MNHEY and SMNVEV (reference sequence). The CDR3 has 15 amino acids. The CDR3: CASSSGQGARNEQYF. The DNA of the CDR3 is TGTGCCAGCAGTTCGGGACAGGGGGCGAGGAACGAGCAGTACTTC.

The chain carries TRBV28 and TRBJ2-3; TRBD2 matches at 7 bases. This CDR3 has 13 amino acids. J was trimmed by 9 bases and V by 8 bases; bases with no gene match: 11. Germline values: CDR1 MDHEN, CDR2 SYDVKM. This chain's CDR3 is CASGSGASFTQYF. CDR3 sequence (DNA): TGTGCCAGCGGAAGCGGGGCGAGTTTCACGCAGTATTTT.

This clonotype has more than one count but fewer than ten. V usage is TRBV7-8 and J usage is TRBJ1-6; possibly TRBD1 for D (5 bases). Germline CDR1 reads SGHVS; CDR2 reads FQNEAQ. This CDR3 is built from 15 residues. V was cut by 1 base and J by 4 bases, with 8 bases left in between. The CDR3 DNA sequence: TGTGCCAGCAGCTTAGGCAGGGAGTATAATTCACCCCTCCACTTT. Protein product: CASSLGREYNSPLHF.

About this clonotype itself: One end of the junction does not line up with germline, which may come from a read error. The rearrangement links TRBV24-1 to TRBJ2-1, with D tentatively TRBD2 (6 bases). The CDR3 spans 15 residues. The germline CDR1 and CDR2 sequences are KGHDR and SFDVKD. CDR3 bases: TGTGCCACCGGTGATGCTAGCGAGAACTACAATGAGCAGTTCTTC. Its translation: CATGDASENYNEQFF.

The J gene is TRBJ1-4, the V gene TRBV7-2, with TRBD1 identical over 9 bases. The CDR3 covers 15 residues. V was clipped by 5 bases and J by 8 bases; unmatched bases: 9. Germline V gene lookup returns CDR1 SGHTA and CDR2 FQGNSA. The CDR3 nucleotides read TGTGCCAGCAGCCCGGGGGGACAGGGTGGCGAAAAACTGTTTTTT. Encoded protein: CASSPGGQGGEKLFF.